The T cell receptor (beta chain) described here comes from a study of early T cells in non-severe SARS-CoV-2 infection. Each CDR3 protein is one row after TCRdb ran MiXCR on the 5' RACE reads. The top ten hold over 20% of the sample, which has 30,000 to 40,000 distinct CDR3 sequences, roughly 5.7% seen once. This clonotype has more than one count but fewer than ten. CDR3 size: 14 residues. Germline V lookup: CDR1 GTSNPN, CDR2 SVGIG (reference sequence). V lost 1 base, J lost 2 bases, and 9 bases lay in between. The rearrangement links TRBV30 to TRBJ1-5, with D possibly being TRBD1 (5 bases). The receptor was isolated from an adult who was a healthcare worker with PCR-confirmed SARS-CoV-2 infection or an uninfected control (not recorded which). Sequencing was done on a sample of whole blood. For the CDR3, the DNA is TGTGCCTGGAGTGCATTACAGGGCAATCAGCCCCAGCATTTT. Translation gives CAWSALQGNQPQHF.